This T cell receptor (beta chain) was captured in a study of T cell repertoires in cytomegalovirus infection (dated by TCRdb to 2018 to 2020). About the study as a whole: Because public TCR beta signatures pointed to carriage of CMV infection together with the matching HLA type, the HLA type of each donor mattered for the analysis.

The full study reports these points: In both this cohort and an independent approximately 370-donor cohort, the cumulative frequency of public TCR beta family members distinguished carriers of CMV infection plus the relevant HLA type. In the ex vivo response, HLA-C-restricted CMV-specific TCR beta clonotypes were dominant, and in two of eight donors the single most frequent clonotype came from this HLA-C-restricted group.

This clonotype was detected once. The specificity of this receptor is unknown. One end of the junction is discordant with germline, which a read error may explain. Including the terminal cysteine and phenylalanine, the CDR3 comprises 17 residues. The retained sequence is limited to the CDR3, 51 bases, with the frame set at the first base. Sequencing instrument: Illumina HiSeq 1500. The public sequencing data were trimmed at Q25 with fastp and processed into clonotypes with MiXCR by TCRdb, which kept only in-frame beta chains. Identical CDR3 proteins give one entry, which carries the most common genes and DNA. The sample includes approximately 750,000 distinct CDR3 sequences, with approximately 40% observed a single time. Clones ranked in the top ten supply 2.5% to 3.5% of the sample.

The rearranged chain carries TRBV12-3 or TRBV12-4 and TRBJ2-1; the D segment could be TRBD1, given 5 matching bases. This clonotype originated in a human donor in good health (CMV status not recorded). Some clones in this sample may be carry-over from other donors' samples. The source material was PBMCs. The CDR3 protein: CASTKSKDWGRLNVQFF. In nucleotides, the sequence is TGTGCCAGCACCAAATCGAAAGACTGGGGCCGTCTCAATGTGCAGTTCTTC.